A selection of T cell receptor beta chains follows, all from one sample in a study of chemoradiotherapy in HPV16-positive cancers. Method: immunoSEQ multiplex PCR; TCRdb's copy keeps in-frame clones and lacks some. The table shows some 3,100 clones, with approximately 88% occurring only once. The material sequenced was tumor tissue, taken from a patient who underwent chemoradiotherapy. The receptors originated from a human donor with HPV-associated anogenital cancer. Both conserved end residues are part of each CDR3. The order of the fields is clone size, V gene, J gene, D gene, CDR3 DNA, CDR3 protein. A D gene is named only where the DNA matches it firmly. Clone size appears in some rows only: once, few, many, or a class for an expanded clone.

>NA|TRBV6-4|TRBJ2-1|NA
TGTGCCAGCAGTGACTCGAGCCAGAGCTCCTACAATGAGCAGTTCTTC
CASSDSSQSSYNEQFF
>NA|TRBV19|TRBJ1-5|NA
TGTGCCAGTAGTATTGGGCAGGGCCGGAATCAGCCCCAGCATTTT
CASSIGQGRNQPQHF
>NA|TRBV6-6|TRBJ2-7|TRBD2
TGTGCCAGCAGCCCACTAGCGACCATCTACGAGCAGTACTTC
CASSPLATIYEQYF
>NA|TRBV7-2|TRBJ2-2|NA
TGTGCCAGCAGCTCGGGGGCCGGGGAGCTGTTTTTT
CASSSGAGELFF
>NA|TRBV5-1|TRBJ1-4|NA
TGCGCCAGCAGCTTGGTGCAGGGAGCCGCAACTAATGAAAAACTGTTTTTT
CASSLVQGAATNEKLFF
>NA|TRBV19|TRBJ2-2|NA
TGTGCCAGTAGGGGGATACCGAACACCGGGGAGCTGTTTTTT
CASRGIPNTGELFF
>NA|TRBV5-1|TRBJ2-1|TRBD2
TGCGCCAGCAGCAGGGGACTAGCGGGAGGCTCCTACAATGAGCAGTTCTTC
CASSRGLAGGSYNEQFF
>NA|TRBV9|TRBJ1-2|NA
TGTGCCAGCAGCGGGACACCCAAGGGGGGCTACACCTTC
CASSGTPKGGYTF
>once|TRBV5-1|TRBJ2-1|TRBD1
TGCGCCAGCGGATTTGACAGGGGAGGCGATGAGCAGTTCTTC
CASGFDRGGDEQFF
>NA|TRBV27|TRBJ2-5|NA
TGTGCCAGCGGACCTGGAGGAGGGGAGACCCAGTACTTC
CASGPGGGETQYF
>NA|TRBV2|TRBJ2-3|TRBD2
TGTGCCAGCAGTGCCGGGACTACCAACACAGATACGCAGTATTTT
CASSAGTTNTDTQYF
>few|TRBV19|TRBJ2-5|TRBD2
TGTGCCAGTAGTAGGACTAGCGGGAGTATGGAGACCCAGTACTTC
CASSRTSGSMETQYF
>NA|TRBV14|TRBJ2-6|TRBD1
TGTGCCAGCAGCCAAGGAGAAAGACAGGGGGCGGCCGGGGCCAACGTCCTGACTTTC
CASSQGERQGAAGANVLTF
>NA|TRBV28|TRBJ2-7|NA
TGTGCCACCCTATCGGGGGACGGCGGAGAGGAACACTACGAGCAGTACTTC
CATLSGDGGEEHYEQYF
>NA|TRBV27|TRBJ2-7|TRBD1
TGTGCCAGCGGTACCGACAGGGATCGAACCTACGAGCAGTACTTC
CASGTDRDRTYEQYF
>NA|TRBV2|TRBJ2-2|NA
TGTGCCAGCCAGGAGGGGACCACCACCGGGGAGCTGTTTTTT
CASQEGTTTGELFF
>NA|TRBV30|TRBJ1-3|NA
TGTGCCTGGAGTCATGGAGGAGCTGGAAACACCATATATTTT
CAWSHGGAGNTIYF
>once|TRBV19|TRBJ2-5|TRBD2
TGTGCCAGTAGTATCGTACCGGGAGGGCCCTCGGGGACCCAGTACTTC
CASSIVPGGPSGTQYF
>NA|TRBV7-6|TRBJ2-6|NA
TGTGCCAGCAGCTCCCTTAGCGACTCTGGGGCCAACGTCCTGACTTTC
CASSSLSDSGANVLTF
>NA|TRBV6-1|TRBJ2-1|NA
TGTGCCAGCAGGGACTTTGGGGGAGTCATCTCAGAGCAGTTCTTC
CASRDFGGVISEQFF
>NA|TRBV5-1|TRBJ2-1|TRBD1
TGCGCCAGCAGCTTGGCATTCGGACAGGGGCAGGCCAATGAGCAGTTCTTC
CASSLAFGQGQANEQFF
>NA|TRBV9|TRBJ2-1|TRBD2
TGTGCCAGCAGCCCCCCATTTACTAGCGGGAGTCGTGATGAGCAGTTCTTC
CASSPPFTSGSRDEQFF
>NA|TRBV2|TRBJ2-7|NA
TGTGCCAGCTCTGGGGACTACGAGCAGTACTTC
CASSGDYEQYF
>NA|TRBV28|TRBJ1-2|NA
TGTGCCTGCGCCCCGAGGACGATTTATGGCTACACCTTC
CACAPRTIYGYTF
>NA|TRBV2|TRBJ1-4|NA
TGTGCCAGCCACCGGGGCCCAGGGCTTAATGAAAAACTGTTTTTT
CASHRGPGLNEKLFF
>NA|TRBV2|TRBJ2-7|TRBD2
TGTGCCAGCAGCGCTAGCGGGGTAGAGCAGTACTTC
CASSASGVEQYF
>NA|TRBV27|TRBJ2-1|TRBD1
TGTGCCAGCAGTCCCCTTGGGACAGGGGACAATGAGCAGTTCTTC
CASSPLGTGDNEQFF
>NA|TRBV5-4|TRBJ1-2|TRBD1
TGTGCCAGCAGTTTCGACAGGGGGATCGATGGCTACACCTTC
CASSFDRGIDGYTF
>once|TRBV6-5|TRBJ2-1|NA
TGTGCCAGCAAACCGGCCAGTTCGGTCAATGAGCAGTTCTTC
CASKPASSVNEQFF
>NA|TRBV6-1|TRBJ1-2|NA
TGTGCCAGCAGTGAAGCGCGGGGGGCAGTTAACTATGGCTACACCTTC
CASSEARGAVNYGYTF
>NA|TRBV20-1|TRBJ2-7|NA
TGCAGTGCTAGGGACTACGAGCAGTACTTC
CSARDYEQYF
>large|TRBV6-5|TRBJ1-4|NA
TGTGCCAGCAGTTCTCTCCCAGGGGTCCTTAATGAAAAACTGTTTTTT
CASSSLPGVLNEKLFF
>NA|TRBV6-6|TRBJ2-5|TRBD2
TGTGCCAGCAGCCCCGCGGCTAGCGGGAGAGGGACCCAGTACTTC
CASSPAASGRGTQYF
>NA|TRBV30|TRBJ2-1|NA
TGTGCCTGGAGGAACGGGGGACAGCCCAGGGGCAATGAGCAGTTCTTC
CAWRNGGQPRGNEQFF
>NA|TRBV5-1|TRBJ2-2|NA
TGCGCCAGCAGCTTGGACCAGAACACCGGGGAGCTGTTTTTT
CASSLDQNTGELFF
>NA|TRBV9|TRBJ1-1|NA
TGTGCCAGCAGATCAGGCGGCCCCAACACTGAAGCTTTCTTT
CASRSGGPNTEAFF
>NA|TRBV2|TRBJ2-7|TRBD2
TGTGCCAGCAGTCTACTAGCGGGAGGCCCCAACGAGCAGTACTTC
CASSLLAGGPNEQYF
>NA|TRBV5-1|TRBJ2-5|NA
TGCGCCAGCAGCCTCAACCTGGGGGAGACCCAGTACTTC
CASSLNLGETQYF
>NA|TRBV5-1|TRBJ2-2|TRBD2
TGCGCCAGCAGCTTGATACTAGCGGGAGGTGCCGGGGAGCTGTTTTTT
CASSLILAGGAGELFF
>NA|TRBV19|TRBJ1-5|NA
TGTGCCAGTACCTCGGACACCGATAGCAATCAGCCCCAGCATTTT
CASTSDTDSNQPQHF
>NA|TRBV6-1|TRBJ1-6|NA
TGTGCCAGCCTTGAGAGTGTTATGGGATCACCCCTCCACTTT
CASLESVMGSPLHF
>NA|TRBV5-6|TRBJ2-7|NA
TGTGCCAGCAGCTTGAACCGGGACGGAGCCTACGAGCAGTACTTC
CASSLNRDGAYEQYF
>once|TRBV27|TRBJ1-2|NA
TGTGCCAGCAGTTTGGGAGTTAACTATGGCTACACCTTC
CASSLGVNYGYTF
>NA|TRBV5-4|TRBJ2-7|NA
TGTGCCAGACACTACGAGCAGTACTTC
CARHYEQYF
>once|TRBV10-3|TRBJ2-5|TRBD1
TGTGCCATCAGTGAAGGGACAGGGGTCAAAGAGACCCAGTACTTC
CAISEGTGVKETQYF
>NA|TRBV7-2|TRBJ2-7|TRBD2
TGTGCCAGCAGCCCACAGGGACTAGCGGGCGAGCAGTACTTC
CASSPQGLAGEQYF
>NA|TRBV7-3|TRBJ2-2|NA
TGTGCCAGCAGCCCGGACACATATGCGGGCGGGGAGCTGTTTTTT
CASSPDTYAGGELFF
>once|TRBV5-6|TRBJ2-2|TRBD1
TGTGCCAGCAGCTTCCCGGGACAGGGGGAGCTGTTTTTT
CASSFPGQGELFF
>NA|TRBV7-6|TRBJ1-1|NA
TGTGCCAGCAGCTTAAACCCAGACGGTTCCACTGAAGCTTTCTTT
CASSLNPDGSTEAFF
>NA|TRBV11-3|TRBJ2-6|NA
TGTGCCAGCAGCGACATACCCTCTCGACAAAGTCGGGCCAACGTCCTGACTTTC
CASSDIPSRQSRANVLTF